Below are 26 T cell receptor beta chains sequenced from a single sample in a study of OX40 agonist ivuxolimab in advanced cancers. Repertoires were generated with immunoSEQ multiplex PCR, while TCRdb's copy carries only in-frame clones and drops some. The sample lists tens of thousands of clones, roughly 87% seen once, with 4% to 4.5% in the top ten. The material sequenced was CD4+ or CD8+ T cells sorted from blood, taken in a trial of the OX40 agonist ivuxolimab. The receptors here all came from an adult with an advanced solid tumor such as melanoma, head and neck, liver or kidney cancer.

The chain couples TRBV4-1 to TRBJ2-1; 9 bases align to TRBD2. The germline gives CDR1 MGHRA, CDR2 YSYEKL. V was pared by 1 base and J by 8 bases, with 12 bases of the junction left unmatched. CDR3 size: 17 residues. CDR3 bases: TGCGCCAGCAGCCAAGGAAGGATCGTGACTAGCGGCTATGAGCAGTTCTTC. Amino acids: CASSQGRIVTSGYEQFF.

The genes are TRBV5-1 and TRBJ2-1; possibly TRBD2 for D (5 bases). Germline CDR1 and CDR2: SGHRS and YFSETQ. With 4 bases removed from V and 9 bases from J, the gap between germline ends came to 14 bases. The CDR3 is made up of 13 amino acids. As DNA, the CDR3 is TGCGCCAGCAGCCCGAAGACTATACCTGAGCAGTTCTTC. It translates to CASSPKTIPEQFF.

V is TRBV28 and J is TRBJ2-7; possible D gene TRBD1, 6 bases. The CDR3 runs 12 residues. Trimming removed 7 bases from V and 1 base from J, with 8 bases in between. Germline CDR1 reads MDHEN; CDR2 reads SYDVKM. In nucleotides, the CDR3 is TGTGCCAGCACGAGGGGGTCCTACGAGCAGTACTTC. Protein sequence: CASTRGSYEQYF.

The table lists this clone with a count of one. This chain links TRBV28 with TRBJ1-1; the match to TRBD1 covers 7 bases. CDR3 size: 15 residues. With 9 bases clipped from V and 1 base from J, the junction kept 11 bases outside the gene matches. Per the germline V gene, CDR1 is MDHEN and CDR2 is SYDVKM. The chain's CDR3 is CASNDREGWNTEAFF. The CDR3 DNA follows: TGTGCCAGTAACGACAGGGAGGGTTGGAACACTGAAGCTTTCTTT.

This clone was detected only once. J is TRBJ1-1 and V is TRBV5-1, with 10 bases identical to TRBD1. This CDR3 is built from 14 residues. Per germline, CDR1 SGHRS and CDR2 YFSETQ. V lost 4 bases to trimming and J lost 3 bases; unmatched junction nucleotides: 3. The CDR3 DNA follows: TGCGCCAGCAGCCCGGACAGGGGGGACACTGAAGCTTTCTTT. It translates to CASSPDRGDTEAFF.

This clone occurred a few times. CDR3 amino acids: CASSYMDRGIYGYTF. The CDR3 DNA is TGTGCCAGCAGTTATATGGACAGGGGGATCTATGGCTACACCTTC. This chain joins TRBV6-5 and TRBJ1-2; 10 positions match TRBD1. V lost 3 bases, J lost 4 bases, and 5 bases stayed unmatched. The germline gives CDR1 MNHEY, CDR2 SVGAGI. The CDR3 has 15 amino acids.

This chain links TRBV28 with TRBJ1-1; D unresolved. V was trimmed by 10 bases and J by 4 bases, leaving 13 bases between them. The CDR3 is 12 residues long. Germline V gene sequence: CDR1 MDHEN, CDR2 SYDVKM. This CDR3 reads CATNLWSTEAFF. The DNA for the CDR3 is TGTGCCACCAACCTTTGGAGCACTGAAGCTTTCTTT.

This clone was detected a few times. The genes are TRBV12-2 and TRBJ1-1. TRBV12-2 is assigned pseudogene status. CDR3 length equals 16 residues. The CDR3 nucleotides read TGTGCAAGTCGCTTAGCGACGGGGGGGCAGGGGACTGAAGCTTTCTTT. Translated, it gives CASRLATGGQGTEAFF.

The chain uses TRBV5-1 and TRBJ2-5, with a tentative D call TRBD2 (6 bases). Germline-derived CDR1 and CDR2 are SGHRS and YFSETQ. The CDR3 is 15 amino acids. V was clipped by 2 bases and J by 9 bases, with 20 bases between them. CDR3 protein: CASSFGGTIPGSQYF. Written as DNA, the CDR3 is TGCGCCAGCAGCTTTGGGGGGACCATCCCCGGTTCCCAGTACTTC.

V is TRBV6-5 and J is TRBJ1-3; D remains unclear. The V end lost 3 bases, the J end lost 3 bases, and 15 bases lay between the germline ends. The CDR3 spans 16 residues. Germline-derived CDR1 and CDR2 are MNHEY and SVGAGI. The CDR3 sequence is CASSYTSGAGGNTIYF. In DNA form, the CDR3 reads TGTGCCAGCAGTTATACCTCAGGAGCGGGTGGAAACACCATATATTTT.

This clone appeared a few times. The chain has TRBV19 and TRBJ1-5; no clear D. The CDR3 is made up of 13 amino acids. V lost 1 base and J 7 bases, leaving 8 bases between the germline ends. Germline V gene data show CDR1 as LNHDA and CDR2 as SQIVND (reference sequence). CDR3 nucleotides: TGTGCCAGTAGTATAGCCTCCCGCCAGCCCCAGCATTTT. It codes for CASSIASRQPQHF.

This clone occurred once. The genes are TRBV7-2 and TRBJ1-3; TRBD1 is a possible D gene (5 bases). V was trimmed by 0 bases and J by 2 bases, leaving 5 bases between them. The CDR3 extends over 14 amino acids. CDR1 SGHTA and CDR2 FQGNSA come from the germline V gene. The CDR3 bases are TGTGCCAGCAGCTTAGCAGGGGCTGGAAACACCATATATTTT. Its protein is CASSLAGAGNTIYF.

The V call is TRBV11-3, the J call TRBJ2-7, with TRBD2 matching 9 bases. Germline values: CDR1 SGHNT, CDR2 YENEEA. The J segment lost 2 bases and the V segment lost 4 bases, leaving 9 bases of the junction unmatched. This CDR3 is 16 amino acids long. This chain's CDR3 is CASSSTWGGRAYEQYF. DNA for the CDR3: TGTGCCAGCAGCTCGACCTGGGGCGGGAGGGCCTACGAGCAGTACTTC.

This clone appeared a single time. In nucleotides, the CDR3 is TGTGCCAGCAGCTTGTCGGCAGGGGACGGGGGAAAACTGTTTTTT. Protein: CASSLSAGDGGKLFF. The V and J genes are TRBV11-3 and TRBJ1-4, with D possibly TRBD1 on 6 matching bases. The V gene's germline CDR1 is SGHNT and CDR2 YENEEA. With 3 bases removed from V and 10 bases from J, the gap between germline ends came to 18 bases. The CDR3 runs to 15 residues.

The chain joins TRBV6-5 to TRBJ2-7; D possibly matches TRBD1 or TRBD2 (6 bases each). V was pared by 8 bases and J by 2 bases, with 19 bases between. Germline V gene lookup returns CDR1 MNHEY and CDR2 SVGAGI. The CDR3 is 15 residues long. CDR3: CASAPSGAPAYEQYF. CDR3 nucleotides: TGTGCCAGCGCCCCATCGGGGGCCCCAGCCTACGAGCAGTACTTC.

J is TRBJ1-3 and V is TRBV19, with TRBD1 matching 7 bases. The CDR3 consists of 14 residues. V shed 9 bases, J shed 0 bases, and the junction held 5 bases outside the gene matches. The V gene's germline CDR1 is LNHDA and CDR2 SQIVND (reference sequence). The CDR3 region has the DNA TGTGCCAGCCGGACAGGCTACTCTGGAAACACCATATATTTT. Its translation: CASRTGYSGNTIYF.

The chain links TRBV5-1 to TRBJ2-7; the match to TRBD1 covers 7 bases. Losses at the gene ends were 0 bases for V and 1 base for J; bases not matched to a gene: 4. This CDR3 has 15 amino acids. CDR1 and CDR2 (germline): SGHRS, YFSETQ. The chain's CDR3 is CASSLETGASYEQYF. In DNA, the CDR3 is TGCGCCAGCAGCTTGGAAACAGGGGCGTCCTACGAGCAGTACTTC.

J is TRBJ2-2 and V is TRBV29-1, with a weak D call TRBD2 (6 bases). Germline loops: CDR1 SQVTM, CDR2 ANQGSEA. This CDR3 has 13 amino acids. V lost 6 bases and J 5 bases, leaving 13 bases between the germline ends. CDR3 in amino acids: CSVGGRNTGELFF. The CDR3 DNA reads TGCAGCGTAGGAGGGAGAAATACCGGGGAGCTGTTTTTT.

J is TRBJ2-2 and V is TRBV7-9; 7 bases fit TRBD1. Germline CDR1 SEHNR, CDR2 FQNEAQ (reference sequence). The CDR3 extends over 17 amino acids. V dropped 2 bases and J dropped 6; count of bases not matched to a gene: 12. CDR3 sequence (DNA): TGTGCCAGCAGCTTACAAAGGGGGCAGGGGATTTCCGGGGAGCTGTTTTTT. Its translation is CASSLQRGQGISGELFF.

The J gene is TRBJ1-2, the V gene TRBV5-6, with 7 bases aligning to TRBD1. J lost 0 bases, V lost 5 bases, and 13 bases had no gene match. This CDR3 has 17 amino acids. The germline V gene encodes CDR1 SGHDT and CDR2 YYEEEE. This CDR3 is CASSPQGKGWSNYGYTF. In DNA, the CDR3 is TGTGCCAGCAGTCCACAGGGGAAGGGATGGTCTAACTATGGCTACACCTTC.

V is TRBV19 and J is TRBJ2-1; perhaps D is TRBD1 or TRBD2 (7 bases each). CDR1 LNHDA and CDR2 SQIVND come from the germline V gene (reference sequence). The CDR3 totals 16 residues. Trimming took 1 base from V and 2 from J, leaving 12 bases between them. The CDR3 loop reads CASSIGQGGPYNEQFF. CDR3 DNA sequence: TGTGCCAGTAGTATAGGACAGGGAGGGCCCTACAATGAGCAGTTCTTC.

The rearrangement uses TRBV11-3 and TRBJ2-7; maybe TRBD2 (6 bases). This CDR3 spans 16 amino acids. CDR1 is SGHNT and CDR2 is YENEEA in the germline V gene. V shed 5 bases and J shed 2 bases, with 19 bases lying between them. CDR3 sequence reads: CASSLPAGSIPYEQYF. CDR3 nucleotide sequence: TGTGCCAGCAGCCTTCCGGCGGGAAGCATCCCCTACGAGCAGTACTTC.

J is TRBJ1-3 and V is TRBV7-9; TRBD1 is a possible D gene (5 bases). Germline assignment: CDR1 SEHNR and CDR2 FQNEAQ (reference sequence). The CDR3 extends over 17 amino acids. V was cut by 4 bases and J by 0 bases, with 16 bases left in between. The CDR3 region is CASSSAGTGFSGNTIYF. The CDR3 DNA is TGTGCCAGCAGCTCCGCCGGGACTGGGTTCTCTGGAAACACCATATATTTT.

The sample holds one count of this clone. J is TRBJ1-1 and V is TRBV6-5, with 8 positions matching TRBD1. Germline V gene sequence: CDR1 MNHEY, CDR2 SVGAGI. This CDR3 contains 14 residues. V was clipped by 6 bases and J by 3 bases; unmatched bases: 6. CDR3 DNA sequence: TGTGCCAGCAGCCCCGGACAGGGTCACACTGAAGCTTTCTTT. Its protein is CASSPGQGHTEAFF.

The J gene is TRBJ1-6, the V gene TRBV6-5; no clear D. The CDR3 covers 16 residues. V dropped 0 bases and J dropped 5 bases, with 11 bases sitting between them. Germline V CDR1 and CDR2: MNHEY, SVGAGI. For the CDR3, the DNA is TGTGCCAGCAGTTACTCGAAGAGCCTCCATAATTCACCCCTCCACTTT. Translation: CASSYSKSLHNSPLHF.

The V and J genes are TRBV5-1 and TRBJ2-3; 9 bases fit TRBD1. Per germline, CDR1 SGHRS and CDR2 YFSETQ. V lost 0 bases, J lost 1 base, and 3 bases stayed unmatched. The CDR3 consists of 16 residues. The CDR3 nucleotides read TGCGCCAGCAGCTTGGTACAGGGGGCGGGCACAGATACGCAGTATTTT. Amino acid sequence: CASSLVQGAGTDTQYF.